The TCR beta chain under discussion was sequenced for a study of T-cell memory formation after mild COVID-19. Each CDR3 protein is one row after TCRdb ran MiXCR on the 5' RACE reads. This sample has fewer than 200,000 distinct CDR3 sequences; 10% to 15% occur once, and the top ten carry more than 3%. The CDR3 length is 11 residues. Trimming cost V 6 bases and J 9 bases, with 9 bases left between them. CDR1 and CDR2 from the germline V gene are SNHLY and FYNNEI. The genes are TRBV2 and TRBJ2-1; D not certain. This clonotype was sampled from a man younger than 35 who had mild COVID-19 (a few samples of this study predate the infection). Cell type and time point are not known. Sequencing was carried out using PBMCs or a T cell subset sorted from them (not recorded which). Written as DNA, the CDR3 is TGTGCCAGCAGCGCCGGTGTTGAGCAGTTCTTC. Translation gives CASSAGVEQFF.